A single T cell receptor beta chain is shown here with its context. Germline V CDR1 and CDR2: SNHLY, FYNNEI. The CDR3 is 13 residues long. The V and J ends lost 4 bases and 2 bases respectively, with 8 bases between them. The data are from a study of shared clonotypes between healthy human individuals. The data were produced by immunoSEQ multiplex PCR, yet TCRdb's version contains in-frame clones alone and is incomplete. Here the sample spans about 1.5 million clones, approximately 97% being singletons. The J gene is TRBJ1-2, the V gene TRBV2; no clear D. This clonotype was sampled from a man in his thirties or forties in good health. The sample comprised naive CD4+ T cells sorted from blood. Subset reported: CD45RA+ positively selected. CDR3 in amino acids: CASSASDNYGYTF. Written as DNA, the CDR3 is TGTGCCAGCAGTGCCTCGGACAACTATGGCTACACCTTC.